A selection of T cell receptor beta chains follows, all from one sample in a study of cytomegalovirus exposure and HLA in healthy donors. Produced via immunoSEQ multiplex PCR; TCRdb's table is partial and in-frame only. The table includes about 83,000 clones, about 96% detected once. Material for sequencing was PBMCs. These receptors originate from a young woman in good health and CMV-seronegative. Each CDR3 is given with its conserved first and last residue.

TRBV25-1	TRBJ2-5	CASSESWDSQETQYF
TRBV7-8	TRBJ2-2	CASSSQTPSTGANTGELFF
TRBV11-3	TRBJ2-7	CASSDRDSVEQYF
TRBV7-6	TRBJ1-1	CASSIETGTGEQNTEAFF
TRBV21-1	TRBJ1-6	CASSIRLTGGPHSPLHF
TRBV19	TRBJ1-1	CASSPRTGAFF
TRBV18	TRBJ2-1	CASSPPASGNEQFF
TRBV29-1	TRBJ1-5	CSVETGTGNQPQHF
TRBV7-9	TRBJ1-1	CASSLAEEYNEAFF
TRBV11-2	TRBJ1-2	CASSPLVRYGYTF
TRBV6-1	TRBJ2-1	CASSSGDNEQFF
TRBV15	TRBJ2-2	CATSRDQGTSGELFF
TRBV27	TRBJ2-7	CASRSLQGSSSYEQYF
TRBV29-1	TRBJ1-1	CSVAGGDRGSMNTEAFF
TRBV6-1	TRBJ2-5	CASSPQETQYF
TRBV28	TRBJ2-1	CASRPGTAKNNEQFF
TRBV5-8	TRBJ2-5	CASSWGSRTGEVWETQYF
TRBV6-6	TRBJ2-7	CASSSTGAGGSYEQYF
TRBV11-2	TRBJ2-3	CASSEALGADTQYF
TRBV25-1	TRBJ2-7	CASSENRGLHEQYF
TRBV7-9	TRBJ2-7	CASSLAGNLAGEQYF
TRBV7-2	TRBJ1-1	CASSTGTTFGQGTF
TRBV25-1	TRBJ2-7	CASSEYRTGSYEQYF
TRBV28	TRBJ2-1	CASSLAGVAEQFF
TRBV9	TRBJ2-7	CASSEGGEGAYEQYF
TRBV30	TRBJ1-1	CAWSPGRVNTEAFF
TRBV29-1	TRBJ2-7	CSVVGDSTYEQYF
TRBV19	TRBJ1-4	CASSIDIEEPEKLFF
TRBV7-9	TRBJ1-2	CASSSGGSNYGYTF
TRBV6-1	TRBJ1-4	CASSPWSGANEKLFF
TRBV7-6	TRBJ2-1	CASSSWTTNEQFF
TRBV15	TRBJ2-7	CATSRAVAGQYEQYF
TRBV20-1	TRBJ1-1	CSAERAEAFF
TRBV27	TRBJ1-1	CATGWGGEAFF
TRBV29-1	TRBJ2-2	CSVDRDLTGELFF
TRBV7-9	TRBJ1-2	CASSLIGTEVYGYTF
TRBV6-5	TRBJ2-7	CASSYSWGSGRLEQYF
TRBV18	TRBJ2-3	CASSPLAGSTDTQYF
TRBV5-1	TRBJ1-1	CASSWGQEGTEAFF
TRBV5-1	TRBJ2-1	CASSLGGGRDNEQFF
TRBV11-2	TRBJ1-5	CASSLALNQPQHF
TRBV25-1	TRBJ1-6	CASSEGQGRNSPLHF
TRBV5-1	TRBJ2-7	CASSVTVSYEQYF
TRBV11-2	TRBJ1-5	CASSLEGTGNQPQHF
TRBV27	TRBJ2-1	CASSSRTSGTYEQFF
TRBV28	TRBJ2-7	CAATGARTSYEQYF
TRBV5-1	TRBJ2-7	CASSPGTAYEQYF
TRBV11-3	TRBJ1-2	CASSSCQAYYTF
TRBV18	TRBJ1-2	CASSPPLRTGRIYGYTF
TRBV11-2	TRBJ1-5	CASSLGTGVNQPQHF
TRBV10-2	TRBJ2-3	CASAPSGPTDTQYF
TRBV19	TRBJ1-5	CASSNPGTGNYQPQHF
TRBV10-3	TRBJ1-3	CAVLAGTALYSGNTIYF
TRBV18	TRBJ1-1	CASSFGQLNLENTEAFF